A single sample gave rise to the 9 T cell receptor beta chains below, sequenced in a study of T cells in Graves' hyperthyroidism and ophthalmopathy. Amplified TCR beta CDR3 regions came from RNA transcripts. Primed by the HTBI set, a first-round RT-PCR was run on the TCR CDR3. TCRdb redid the calling of the multiplex PCR reads with MiXCR, one entry per CDR3 protein. The sample has roughly 740,000 distinct CDR3 sequences, about 17% seen once. Sequenced: blood. These receptors came from a young man with Graves' hyperthyroidism.

This rearrangement joins TRBV5-1 to TRBJ2-3, with D possibly matching TRBD2 (5 bases). CDR3 length: 16 amino acids. Germline V gene data show CDR1 as SGHRS and CDR2 as YFSETQ. Trimming shortened V by 4 bases and J by 3 bases, and 18 bases separated the two germline ends. The CDR3 region is CASSPAVGGPTDTQYF. Written as DNA, the CDR3 is TGCGCCAGCAGCCCGGCGGTGGGCGGGCCGACAGATACGCAGTATTTT.

This clonotype was recorded a few times. The rearrangement links TRBV9 to TRBJ1-3; possibly TRBD1 for D (5 bases). Per the germline V gene, CDR1 is SGDLS and CDR2 is YYNGEE. The V end lost 4 bases, the J end lost 1 base, and 15 bases lay between the germline ends. CDR3 length equals 16 residues. The DNA of the CDR3 is TGTGCCAGCAGCCCGCACAGGCGTCCGTCTGGAAACACCATATATTTT. As protein: CASSPHRRPSGNTIYF.

The chain carries TRBV29-1 and TRBJ2-7, with 8 bases fitting TRBD1. Trimming removed 4 bases from V and 5 bases from J; junction bases left unmatched: 7. From germline, CDR1 is SQVTM and CDR2 ANQGSEA. CDR3 length: 13 amino acids. Here the CDR3 DNA reads TGCAGCGTTGTTGGACAGGGTCGAAACGAGCAGTACTTC. Protein: CSVVGQGRNEQYF.

The rearrangement joins TRBV28 to TRBJ2-7; D possibly matches TRBD1 or TRBD2 (7 bases each). This CDR3 has 16 residues. From germline, CDR1 is MDHEN and CDR2 SYDVKM. V lost 3 bases, J lost 1 base, and 16 bases lay in between. The CDR3 region is CASSFNAGGDSYEQYF. CDR3 nucleotides: TGTGCCAGCAGTTTTAACGCAGGGGGGGATTCCTACGAGCAGTACTTC.

This clonotype was observed many times. The rearrangement uses TRBV11-3 and TRBJ2-5, with 12 positions matching TRBD1. Germline V gene lookup returns CDR1 SGHNT and CDR2 YENEEA. The CDR3 loop spans 17 amino acids. V was clipped by 1 base and J by 5 bases; unmatched bases: 8. CDR3 residues: CASSLGWGQGARETQYF. CDR3 bases: TGTGCCAGCAGCTTAGGATGGGGACAGGGGGCTCGGGAGACCCAGTACTTC.

In its sample, this clonotype was seen many times. The chain couples TRBV27 to TRBJ2-7; 10 positions agree with TRBD2. J was trimmed by 3 bases and V by 6 bases; bases with no gene match: 8. Germline V gene data show CDR1 as MNHEY and CDR2 as SMNVEV (reference sequence). The CDR3 extends over 15 amino acids. For the CDR3, the DNA is TGTGCCAGCAGACCGACTAGCGGGTCGTACTACGAGCAGTACTTC. Its protein is CASRPTSGSYYEQYF.

This chain uses TRBV7-9 with TRBJ1-2; tentative D call: TRBD1 (5 bases). V lost 5 bases, J lost 5 bases, and 15 bases lay in between. This CDR3 has 14 residues. Germline CDR1 is SEHNR and CDR2 is FQNEAQ (reference sequence). The CDR3 region is CASSPSLGGYGYTF. CDR3 sequence (DNA): TGTGCCAGCAGCCCCTCACTCGGGGGGTATGGCTACACCTTC.

The chain couples TRBV6-5 to TRBJ1-2; weak D call: TRBD1 (6 bases). Per the germline V gene, CDR1 is MNHEY and CDR2 is SVGAGI. CDR3 length: 16 amino acids. The V gene lost 2 bases and the J gene lost 8 bases, with 21 bases spanning the gap. The CDR3 region has the DNA TGTGCCAGCAGTTACACCCGCGCCGGGGGCGAGCGAGGCTACACCTTC. Residues: CASSYTRAGGERGYTF.

This clonotype was seen a handful of times. The germline gene is not matched at one end of the junction; a read error may be the cause. The chain carries TRBV7-7 and TRBJ2-1, with 7 bases that match TRBD2. Germline-derived CDR1 and CDR2 are SSHAT and FNYEAQ (reference sequence). CDR3 length equals 13 residues. CDR3 nucleotides: TGTGCTAGCAGCTTCCGGGGGGTCGATGAGCAGTTCTTC. This codes for CASSFRGVDEQFF.